The 20 T cell receptor beta chains in this list originate from one sample, sequenced in a study of shared clonotypes between healthy human individuals. Libraries were prepared by immunoSEQ multiplex PCR; TCRdb keeps only in-frame clonotypes and omits some of them. The data hold about 960,000 clones, with 76% observed a single time. Sequencing was performed on memory CD4+ T cells sorted from blood. Documented subset: CD45RA-negative fraction. These receptors were obtained from a man in his late teens or twenties in good health.

The rearrangement links TRBV7-9 to TRBJ1-4; D gene ambiguous. The CDR3 is made up of 15 amino acids. V lost 0 bases, J lost 6 bases, and 11 bases lay in between. Germline values: CDR1 SEHNR, CDR2 FQNEAQ (reference sequence). The CDR3 DNA sequence: TGTGCCAGCAGCTTAGCGAACGTGGGCGATGAAAAACTGTTTTTT. Amino acid sequence: CASSLANVGDEKLFF.

This clone was seen more than once but under ten times. V and J are TRBV28 and TRBJ1-6; perhaps TRBD1 as D (6 bases). The germline gives CDR1 MDHEN, CDR2 SYDVKM. V gave up 3 bases and J gave up 9 bases, with 9 bases separating them. The CDR3 runs 13 residues. As DNA, the CDR3 is TGTGCCAGCAGTTTCCAACAGGGTTCACCCCTCCACTTT. This codes for CASSFQQGSPLHF.

This clone was found once. Distinct nucleotide sequences in the sample also encode this CDR3. V usage is TRBV7-3 and J usage is TRBJ1-1, with 7 bases matching TRBD1. The CDR3 is made up of 14 amino acids. Germline loops: CDR1 SGHTA, CDR2 FQGTGA. The trim removed 4 bases at V and 2 bases at J, leaving 4 bases unmatched. In nucleotides, the CDR3 is TGTGCCAGCAGCTCGACAGGGACCAACACTGAAGCTTTCTTT. This gives the protein CASSSTGTNTEAFF.

The chain combines TRBV2 with TRBJ1-5, with TRBD1 identical over 10 bases. The junction had 2 bases not matched to a gene; V was cut back by 6 bases and J by 0 bases. This CDR3 region has 15 residues. Germline V CDR1 and CDR2: SNHLY, FYNNEI. The CDR3: CASRTGGVSNQPQHF. The CDR3 DNA follows: TGTGCCAGCAGGACAGGGGGCGTTAGCAATCAGCCCCAGCATTTT.

Only one count was recorded for this clone. The gene calls are TRBV7-9 and TRBJ1-4; TRBD1 is a possible D gene (5 bases). CDR3 length equals 16 residues. Trimming left V 1 base short and J 6 bases short, with 15 bases between. CDR1 SEHNR and CDR2 FQNEAQ come from the germline V gene (reference sequence). The CDR3 loop reads CASSLGRGGGDEKLFF. CDR3 DNA sequence: TGTGCCAGCAGCTTAGGACGTGGGGGTGGGGATGAAAAACTGTTTTTT.

V usage is TRBV11-2 and J usage is TRBJ2-3; D is perhaps TRBD2 (7 bases). The CDR3 is 14 amino acids. CDR1 is SGHAT and CDR2 is FQNNGV in the germline V gene. With 5 bases removed from V and 12 bases from J, the gap between germline ends came to 21 bases. DNA for the CDR3: TGTGCCAGCAGCCTAGGGGGGGGCCGATCGCCTCAGTATTTT. The encoded protein is CASSLGGGRSPQYF.

This clone was seen only a few times. The genes are TRBV28 and TRBJ1-2, with 7 nucleotides matching TRBD1. The ends lost 5 bases at V and 7 bases at J; junction bases unmatched: 4. The CDR3 consists of 12 residues. CDR1 MDHEN and CDR2 SYDVKM come from the germline V gene. CDR3 nucleotides: TGTGCCAGCAGTGGGACAGCCGGTGGCTACACCTTC. It specifies CASSGTAGGYTF.

The chain combines TRBV7-2 with TRBJ2-5; D unresolved. Germline values: CDR1 SGHTA, CDR2 FQGNSA. V lost 0 bases to trimming and J lost 7 bases, with 9 bases between them. The CDR3 covers 13 residues. CDR3 region: CASSLAPGGTQYF. CDR3 nucleotide sequence: TGTGCCAGCAGCTTAGCGCCCGGCGGGACCCAGTACTTC.

V usage is TRBV5-1 and J usage is TRBJ2-1, with D possibly being TRBD1 or TRBD2 (6 bases each). The V end lost 4 bases, the J end lost 6 bases, and 14 bases lay between the germline ends. Germline CDR1 SGHRS, CDR2 YFSETQ. CDR3 length: 14 residues. The DNA of the CDR3 is TGCGCCAGCAGCCCGGGGGCAACTTTCAATGAGCAGTTCTTC. Protein sequence: CASSPGATFNEQFF. Full variable domain (missing parts from reference TRBV5-1 and TRBJ2-1): KAGVTQTPRYLIKTRGQQVTLSCSPISGHRSVSWYQQTPGQGLQFLFEYFSETQRNKGNFPGRFSGRQFSNSRSEMNVSTLELGDSALYLCASSPGATFNEQFFGPGTRLTVL.

This chain joins TRBV2 and TRBJ2-1, with unresolved D. CDR1 SNHLY and CDR2 FYNNEI come from the germline V gene. The CDR3 contains 15 residues. Deletions cut 4 bases from V and 2 bases from J, with 12 bases between. The CDR3, as DNA: TGTGCCAGCAGTGCGGCAGGTAGAACCTACAATGAGCAGTTCTTC. Its protein product is CASSAAGRTYNEQFF.

The rearrangement links TRBV18 to TRBJ2-7; D gene ambiguous. In germline, CDR1 is KGHSH, CDR2 LQKENI. CDR3 length equals 15 residues. With 2 bases removed from V and 5 bases from J, the gap between germline ends came to 16 bases. CDR3: CASSPFTRPGDEQYF. In DNA form, the CDR3 reads TGTGCCAGCTCACCATTTACCCGTCCTGGGGACGAGCAGTACTTC.

As for this clone: One end of the junction varies from germline; a read error may be responsible. The CDR3 DNA reads as TGTGCCACCAGCCCCCGCCCGGGACCCCGTTCAACTAATGAAAAACTGTTTTTT. Translating gives CATSPRPGPRSTNEKLFF. J is TRBJ1-4 and V is TRBV7-6, with D tentatively TRBD1 (5 bases). CDR1 is SGHVS, CDR2 FNYEAQ, per germline. The CDR3 is made up of 18 amino acids.

The chain couples TRBV4-3 to TRBJ1-2; D remains unclear. There are 13 residues in the CDR3. V dropped 0 bases and J dropped 5 bases, with 7 bases sitting between them. From germline, CDR1 is LGHNA and CDR2 YSLEER. CDR3 sequence: CASSQEIGYGYTF. CDR3 DNA sequence: TGCGCCAGCAGCCAAGAGATAGGGTATGGCTACACCTTC.

This chain connects TRBV7-9 to TRBJ2-7, with D uncertain. Germline CDR1 SEHNR, CDR2 FQNEAQ (reference sequence). The CDR3 covers 13 residues. Trimming removed 1 base from V and 5 bases from J, with 9 bases in between. CDR3 loop: CASSLGTLNEQYF. The CDR3 region has the DNA TGTGCCAGCAGCTTAGGGACCTTAAACGAGCAGTACTTC.

The V gene is TRBV11-2, the J gene TRBJ1-2, with a tentative D call TRBD1 (5 bases). The ends were cut back, 1 base at V and 1 base at J, with 7 bases in the middle. This CDR3 comprises 14 residues. Germline-derived CDR1 and CDR2 are SGHAT and FQNNGV. The CDR3 loop is CASSLGDGNYGYTF. The CDR3 region has the DNA TGTGCCAGCAGCTTAGGGGACGGTAACTATGGCTACACCTTC. The full variable domain, its missing parts supplied by reference TRBV11-2 and TRBJ1-2, is EAGVAQSPRYKIIEKRQSVAFWCNPISGHATLYWYQQILGQGPKLLIQFQNNGVVDDSQLPKDRFSAERLKGVDSTLKIQPAKLEDSAVYLCASSLGDGNYGYTFGSGTRLTVV.

The V gene is TRBV4-1, the J gene TRBJ2-7; 10 bases agree with TRBD2. The CDR3 runs to 14 residues. Germline assignment: CDR1 MGHRA and CDR2 YSYEKL. Trimming cost V 8 bases and J 6 bases; bases outside gene matches: 10. CDR3 protein: CASLKREGQGEQYF. The CDR3 DNA is TGCGCCAGCTTAAAGCGGGAGGGCCAGGGCGAGCAGTACTTC.

This clone was recorded once. J is TRBJ2-5 and V is TRBV6-1; 12 nucleotides align to TRBD2. Per the germline V gene, CDR1 is MNHNS and CDR2 is SASEGT. Trimming removed 1 base from V and 5 bases from J; junction bases left unmatched: 11. CDR3 size: 18 residues. The CDR3 nucleotides read TGTGCCAGCAGTGAAGGGTGGCTAGCGGGAGGGAGTATCGAGACCCAGTACTTC. Encoded protein: CASSEGWLAGGSIETQYF.

The chain has TRBV15 and TRBJ1-1; D is unresolved. The V gene lost 1 base and the J gene lost 3 bases, with 15 bases spanning the gap. Germline values: CDR1 LNHNV, CDR2 YYDKDF (reference sequence). There are 16 residues in the CDR3. The CDR3 nucleotides read TGTGCCACCAGCAGAGGATCCGGGTGGGCGGACACTGAAGCTTTCTTT. Residues: CATSRGSGWADTEAFF.

The CDR3 region has the DNA TGTGCCACCTCTGGACGGTCGTATAGCAATCAGCCCCAGCATTTT. Protein product: CATSGRSYSNQPQHF. The chain combines TRBV19 with TRBJ1-5; D not certain. The CDR3 extends over 15 amino acids. Deletions cut 10 bases from V and 0 bases from J, with 16 bases between. Germline CDR1 and CDR2: LNHDA and SQIVND (reference sequence). The entire variable domain, with the rest obtained from reference TRBV19 and TRBJ1-5, is as follows: DGGITQSPKYLFRKEGQNVTLSCEQNLNHDAMYWYRQDPGQGLRLIYYSQIVNDFQKGDIAEGYSVSREKKESFPLTVTSAQKNPTAFYLCATSGRSYSNQPQHFGDGTRLSIL.

This rearrangement joins TRBV7-9 to TRBJ2-3, with 12 bases that match TRBD2. The CDR3 loop spans 15 amino acids. V shed 9 bases and J 3 bases; nucleotides not matched to a gene: 7. CDR1 and CDR2 (germline): SEHNR, FQNEAQ (reference sequence). The CDR3 is CASCGTSGGTDTQYF. As DNA, the CDR3 is TGTGCCAGTTGCGGTACTAGCGGGGGGACAGATACGCAGTATTTT.